The clone carrying this TCR beta chain showed up many times. The target antigen is unknown. The CDR3 has 18 residues. CDR1 LGHNA and CDR2 YSLEER come from the germline V gene. The V segment lost 0 bases and the J segment 0 bases; nucleotides outside the gene matches: 8. TCRdb recomputed calls from the multiplex PCR reads with MiXCR, one row per CDR3 protein. The repertoire holds 150,000 to 250,000 distinct CDR3 sequences, with approximately 30% as singletons. This specimen belongs to a study of breast tumors, draining lymph nodes, adjacent tissues. Study findings and constraints: The lymph node origin of tumor T cells was framed as consistent with a hypothesis, not demonstrated. Tumors had less TCR diversity than lymph nodes, more than nontumor tissue. Data fit most tumor T cells coming from lymph node, expanding in tumor.

Breast cancer patients provided tissue from their axillary draining lymph nodes. The chain links TRBV4-3 to TRBJ2-1; 7 bases are a match to TRBD2. The clonotype was recovered from a female donor with breast cancer. Some clones in this sample may be carry-over from other donors' samples. Sequenced sample: axillary lymph node tissue. CDR3 DNA: TGCGCCAGCAGCCAAGATGTCGCGGGAGCAGGCTCCTACAATGAGCAGTTCTTC. It encodes CASSQDVAGAGSYNEQFF.